These T cell receptor beta chains were read from a single sample in a study of brain T cells in children with intractable seizures. Method: immunoSEQ multiplex PCR; TCRdb's copy keeps in-frame clones and lacks some. The repertoire has 340,000 or so clones, over 90% of them found once; the top ten carry 5% to 7%. Material: peripheral blood, obtained about 5 months after surgery. These receptors all come from a boy younger than two with tuberous sclerosis and intractable seizures. Both conserved end residues are part of each CDR3. A D gene is named only where the DNA matches it firmly. Size tells how often a clone was seen (once, few, many) or the class of an expanded clone, and some rows leave it out.

d_call: TRBD1; j_call: TRBJ1-2; v_call: TRBV7-9; clone_size: -; cdr3_nt: TGTGCCAGCAGCTTAATCCAGGGGGCATATGGCTACACCTTC; cdr3_aa: CASSLIQGAYGYTF
d_call: TRBD1; j_call: TRBJ1-1; v_call: TRBV6-5; clone_size: -; cdr3_nt: TGTGCCACCCAGGAGGGGGCATTTGAAGCTTTCTTT; cdr3_aa: CATQEGAFEAFF
d_call: -; j_call: TRBJ1-2; v_call: TRBV5-1; clone_size: -; cdr3_nt: TGCGCCAGCAGCACCCCAGCTAACTATGGCTACACCTTC; cdr3_aa: CASSTPANYGYTF
d_call: TRBD2; j_call: TRBJ2-2; v_call: TRBV14; clone_size: -; cdr3_nt: TGTGCCAGCAGCCAAGTAGCGGGAGCGAACACCGGGGAGCTGTTTTTT; cdr3_aa: CASSQVAGANTGELFF
d_call: -; j_call: TRBJ2-7; v_call: TRBV2; clone_size: -; cdr3_nt: TGTGCCAGCAGTCAATCCTACGAGCAGTACTTC; cdr3_aa: CASSQSYEQYF
d_call: TRBD1; j_call: TRBJ1-1; v_call: TRBV7-3; clone_size: -; cdr3_nt: TGTGCCAGCAGCTTAATCGGTGGAGGGACAGGGCAAGCTTTCTTT; cdr3_aa: CASSLIGGGTGQAFF
d_call: -; j_call: TRBJ2-7; v_call: TRBV14; clone_size: -; cdr3_nt: TGTGCCAGCAGCCAAGATCTTCTAGGTTTCGAGCAGTACTTC; cdr3_aa: CASSQDLLGFEQYF
d_call: -; j_call: TRBJ1-3; v_call: TRBV6-5; clone_size: -; cdr3_nt: TGTGCCAGCAGGCGCAGGGGACTTGCTGGAAACACCATATATTTT; cdr3_aa: CASRRRGLAGNTIYF
d_call: TRBD2; j_call: TRBJ2-1; v_call: TRBV5-6; clone_size: -; cdr3_nt: TGTGCCAGCAGCTTGGCACTAGCGGGAGGTTTCGGTGAGCAGTTCTTC; cdr3_aa: CASSLALAGGFGEQFF
d_call: TRBD2; j_call: TRBJ2-3; v_call: TRBV5-4; clone_size: few; cdr3_nt: TGTGCCAGCAGCTTGGGCGCGGGGGGGCGCACAGATACGCAGTATTTT; cdr3_aa: CASSLGAGGRTDTQYF
d_call: TRBD1; j_call: TRBJ1-1; v_call: TRBV19; clone_size: once; cdr3_nt: TGTGCCAGTCGAACCGGGACAGGAAGCTCTGAAGCTTTCTTT; cdr3_aa: CASRTGTGSSEAFF
d_call: TRBD2; j_call: TRBJ2-3; v_call: TRBV7-8; clone_size: -; cdr3_nt: TGTGCCAGCAGCCCTATGGCGGGAGAGGGAGATACGCAGTATTTT; cdr3_aa: CASSPMAGEGDTQYF
d_call: -; j_call: TRBJ2-1; v_call: TRBV30; clone_size: -; cdr3_nt: TGTGCCTGGGACGAGGGCAGGTCCAAGTTCTTC; cdr3_aa: CAWDEGRSKFF
d_call: -; j_call: TRBJ2-3; v_call: TRBV3-1/TRBV3-2; clone_size: -; cdr3_nt: TGTGCCAGCAGCCACTCGGGGAACACAGATACGCAGTATTTT; cdr3_aa: CASSHSGNTDTQYF
d_call: TRBD2; j_call: TRBJ2-3; v_call: TRBV3-1/TRBV3-2; clone_size: -; cdr3_nt: TGTGCCAGCAGCCCACGACTAGCGGGGGGGCCCAGCACAGATACGCAGTATTTT; cdr3_aa: CASSPRLAGGPSTDTQYF
d_call: -; j_call: TRBJ1-3; v_call: TRBV4-2; clone_size: -; cdr3_nt: TGTGCCAGCAGCCAAGGAGCAGTAATAGGAAACACCATATATTTT; cdr3_aa: CASSQGAVIGNTIYF
d_call: -; j_call: TRBJ1-5; v_call: TRBV25-1; clone_size: -; cdr3_nt: TGTGCCAGCGGGCAGGGAGGGTTCAATCAGCCCCAGCATTTT; cdr3_aa: CASGQGGFNQPQHF
d_call: TRBD2; j_call: TRBJ2-1; v_call: TRBV13; clone_size: -; cdr3_nt: TGTGCCAGCAGCTACCTGTTAGTAGCGGGAGGTATCGACAATGAGCAGTTCTTC; cdr3_aa: CASSYLLVAGGIDNEQFF
d_call: -; j_call: TRBJ2-5; v_call: TRBV28; clone_size: once; cdr3_nt: TGTGCCAGCACCCGGAGGAACCTCGGGGAGACCCAGTACTTC; cdr3_aa: CASTRRNLGETQYF
d_call: TRBD1; j_call: TRBJ1-3; v_call: TRBV7-2; clone_size: -; cdr3_nt: TGTGCCAGCAGCCCGCAGGGGGCCGAGGACGGAAACACCATATATTTT; cdr3_aa: CASSPQGAEDGNTIYF
d_call: TRBD1; j_call: TRBJ2-7; v_call: TRBV7-6; clone_size: -; cdr3_nt: TGTGCCAGCAGCTTAGATACAGGGGGCCCCTACGAGCAGTACTTC; cdr3_aa: CASSLDTGGPYEQYF
d_call: -; j_call: TRBJ1-6; v_call: TRBV6-5; clone_size: -; cdr3_nt: TGTGCCAGCCACGGGGAGTATAATTCACCCCTCCACTTT; cdr3_aa: CASHGEYNSPLHF
d_call: -; j_call: TRBJ2-7; v_call: TRBV7-2; clone_size: -; cdr3_nt: TGTGCCAGCAGCCCCGGGGTCAGTCCCTACGAGCAGTACTTC; cdr3_aa: CASSPGVSPYEQYF
d_call: -; j_call: TRBJ2-2; v_call: TRBV12-3/TRBV12-4; clone_size: -; cdr3_nt: TGTGCCAGCAGTTTCGGGTTCCCCGGGGAGCTGTTTTTT; cdr3_aa: CASSFGFPGELFF
d_call: TRBD1; j_call: TRBJ2-7; v_call: TRBV12-5; clone_size: once; cdr3_nt: TGTGCTAGTGGTGGGGACAGACGAACCTACGAGCAGTACTTC; cdr3_aa: CASGGDRRTYEQYF
d_call: -; j_call: TRBJ1-3; v_call: TRBV4-1; clone_size: -; cdr3_nt: TGCGCCAGCAGCCAAGAACGGACCTCTGGAAACACCATATATTTT; cdr3_aa: CASSQERTSGNTIYF
d_call: -; j_call: TRBJ2-1; v_call: TRBV14; clone_size: -; cdr3_nt: TGTGCCAGCAGCCCGTGGCGGGAACGGGAAAATGAGCAGTTCTTC; cdr3_aa: CASSPWRERENEQFF
d_call: TRBD2; j_call: TRBJ2-3; v_call: TRBV24-1; clone_size: -; cdr3_nt: TGTGCCACCAGTGATCCGGGGGGAGGGAGCACAGATACGCAGTATTTT; cdr3_aa: CATSDPGGGSTDTQYF
d_call: -; j_call: TRBJ2-1; v_call: TRBV5-1; clone_size: -; cdr3_nt: TGCGCCAGCAGCCCTGGGTGGGGGCTACGGAATGAGCAGTTCTTC; cdr3_aa: CASSPGWGLRNEQFF
d_call: -; j_call: TRBJ2-7; v_call: TRBV4-1; clone_size: -; cdr3_nt: TGCGCCAGCAGCCAAGGGGGGGCCTTGGGTGGAAGCTCCTACGAGCAGTACTTC; cdr3_aa: CASSQGGALGGSSYEQYF
d_call: -; j_call: TRBJ1-1; v_call: TRBV9; clone_size: -; cdr3_nt: TGTGCCAGCAGCGTAGTCGGGGGGAACACTGAAGCTTTCTTT; cdr3_aa: CASSVVGGNTEAFF
d_call: TRBD2; j_call: TRBJ2-1; v_call: TRBV11-2; clone_size: -; cdr3_nt: TGTGCCAGCAGCTTAGATTCTCTGGGGACTAGTCACAATGAGCAGTTCTTC; cdr3_aa: CASSLDSLGTSHNEQFF
d_call: TRBD2; j_call: TRBJ2-3; v_call: TRBV4-1; clone_size: -; cdr3_nt: TGCGCCAGCAGCCAAGGTGGAGCGGGAGGGGCCATAGATACGCAGTATTTT; cdr3_aa: CASSQGGAGGAIDTQYF
d_call: -; j_call: TRBJ1-5; v_call: TRBV7-2; clone_size: -; cdr3_nt: TGTGCCAGCAGCTTATGGGGCAATCAGCCCCAGCATTTT; cdr3_aa: CASSLWGNQPQHF
d_call: -; j_call: TRBJ2-2; v_call: TRBV19; clone_size: -; cdr3_nt: TGTGCCAGTAGTCCCCGGGGGGCTTGGAAAACGAACACCGGGGAGCTGTTTTTT; cdr3_aa: CASSPRGAWKTNTGELFF
d_call: -; j_call: TRBJ2-5; v_call: TRBV20-1; clone_size: -; cdr3_nt: TGCAGTGCTAGCGGGGGAGAGACCCAGTACTTC; cdr3_aa: CSASGGETQYF
d_call: -; j_call: TRBJ2-7; v_call: TRBV9; clone_size: -; cdr3_nt: TGTGCCAGCAGCCTAGGACAAACACCATCCTACGAGCAGTACTTC; cdr3_aa: CASSLGQTPSYEQYF
d_call: -; j_call: TRBJ1-2; v_call: TRBV6-5; clone_size: -; cdr3_nt: TGTGCCAGCGGGAACAGCAACTATGGCTACACCTTC; cdr3_aa: CASGNSNYGYTF
d_call: -; j_call: TRBJ2-7; v_call: TRBV7-3; clone_size: -; cdr3_nt: TGTGCCAGCAGCTTAACCGGGCTCGAGGACGAGCAGTACTTC; cdr3_aa: CASSLTGLEDEQYF
d_call: -; j_call: TRBJ1-1; v_call: TRBV13; clone_size: -; cdr3_nt: TGTGCCAGCAGCAAACCCTATCCGAACACTGAAGCTTTCTTT; cdr3_aa: CASSKPYPNTEAFF
d_call: -; j_call: TRBJ2-7; v_call: TRBV4-2; clone_size: -; cdr3_nt: TGTGCCAGCAGCCAAGAGGGCTACGAGCAGTACTTC; cdr3_aa: CASSQEGYEQYF
d_call: TRBD1; j_call: TRBJ1-5; v_call: TRBV19; clone_size: -; cdr3_nt: TGTGCCAGTAGTCCAGGGGACAGGGGTAATCAGCCCCAGCATTTT; cdr3_aa: CASSPGDRGNQPQHF
d_call: TRBD1; j_call: TRBJ2-7; v_call: TRBV7-9; clone_size: -; cdr3_nt: TGTGCCAGCAGCTCTAATAACGACAGGGGGCTTAAGAAAGAGCAGTACTTC; cdr3_aa: CASSSNNDRGLKKEQYF
d_call: -; j_call: TRBJ1-1; v_call: TRBV5-1; clone_size: -; cdr3_nt: TGCGCCAGCAGCTACTTTCCGGGGCCTCAAGGAGCTTTCTTT; cdr3_aa: CASSYFPGPQGAFF
d_call: -; j_call: TRBJ1-6; v_call: TRBV4-1; clone_size: -; cdr3_nt: TGCGCCAGCAGCCAGCGGGGGCCAATTAATTCACCCCTCCACTTT; cdr3_aa: CASSQRGPINSPLHF
d_call: TRBD1; j_call: TRBJ2-1; v_call: TRBV7-6; clone_size: -; cdr3_nt: TGTGCCAGCAGCTTAGAACAGGGGTCCTACAATGAGCAGTTCTTC; cdr3_aa: CASSLEQGSYNEQFF
d_call: TRBD2; j_call: TRBJ2-1; v_call: TRBV7-9; clone_size: -; cdr3_nt: TGTGCCAGCAGCTTAAAGCGGGGGGGCAATGAGCAGTTCTTC; cdr3_aa: CASSLKRGGNEQFF
d_call: -; j_call: TRBJ2-3; v_call: TRBV9; clone_size: -; cdr3_nt: TGTGCCAGCAGCGACCCCGCATTCAGGAGCTTAGGGACAGATACGCAGTATTTT; cdr3_aa: CASSDPAFRSLGTDTQYF
d_call: TRBD2; j_call: TRBJ2-2; v_call: TRBV11-2; clone_size: -; cdr3_nt: TGTGCCAGCAGCCTACTAGCGGGAGGGCTCCCCGGGGAGCTGTTTTTT; cdr3_aa: CASSLLAGGLPGELFF
d_call: TRBD1; j_call: TRBJ1-5; v_call: TRBV19; clone_size: -; cdr3_nt: TGTGCCAGTAGTATGGTTTCGACAGGGGCCAGGGTAAATCAGCCCCAGCATTTT; cdr3_aa: CASSMVSTGARVNQPQHF